Described below is a single T cell receptor (beta chain) sequence and its context. In the original processing: It was from reference gene primer amplification that nucleated cell counts were estimated. Using immunoSEQ multiplex PCR, the repertoire was profiled, and TCRdb retains in-frame clones only, with some absent. That table gives V, J and clone size, and the DNA gave D and trimming. Found here are 200,000 to 250,000 clones, around 88% of them singletons; the top ten hold roughly 2.9%. CDR3 length equals 13 residues. Between the trimmed V and J ends, which lost 4 bases and 4 bases, there was a span of 13 bases. Germline V gives CDR1 SQVTM, CDR2 ANQGSEA. These data belong to a study of blood T cell repertoires in COVID-19. Study-wide background: Material from acute and convalescent COVID-19 was sourced from the United States, Italy and Spain.

The chain uses TRBV29-1 and TRBJ1-2; unclear D gene. The receptor was isolated from a man aged 50 to 59 with active or convalescent COVID-19. The sample consisted of peripheral blood. DNA of the CDR3: TGCAGCGTTGTCCGCGGGCGAGGCTATGGCTACACCTTC. As protein: CSVVRGRGYGYTF.